A selection of T cell receptor beta chains follows, all from one sample in a study of control samples from healthy donors and cancer patients. Repertoires were generated with immunoSEQ multiplex PCR, while TCRdb's copy carries only in-frame clones and drops some. The sample shows 170,000 or so clones, about 94% of them seen only once. Sequenced: blood. These receptor sequences come from a woman aged 40-49 years in good health. Each CDR3 is given with its conserved first and last residue.

J gene | V gene | CDR3 protein
TRBJ1-6 | TRBV5-6 | CASSYRDRVYSPLHF
TRBJ1-2 | TRBV7-9 | CASSFPDFNYGYTF
TRBJ1-1 | TRBV10-1 | CASSEIIGTEAFF
TRBJ2-2 | TRBV9 | CASSVALTSGTGELFF
TRBJ1-2 | TRBV7-8 | CASSSGWDVSGYTF
TRBJ2-7 | TRBV7-4 | CASSPGPRKEQPFLHEQYF
TRBJ1-1 | TRBV7-2 | CASSPGFPTEAFF
TRBJ1-2 | TRBV10-3 | CAITPSGSNYGYTF
TRBJ1-2 | TRBV24-1 | CATSDPRHGVYGYTF
TRBJ2-7 | TRBV12-3/TRBV12-4 | CASSLRPRYEQYF
TRBJ1-1 | TRBV11-2 | CASSFGAGRTEAFF
TRBJ1-1 | TRBV10-3 | CAISLQGTEAFF
TRBJ1-1 | TRBV12-3/TRBV12-4 | CASSWIRGVEAFF
TRBJ2-7 | TRBV6-2/TRBV6-3 | CASSYSQGGGRYEQYF
TRBJ2-3 | TRBV7-9 | CASSARSPGTDTQYF
TRBJ1-1 | TRBV28 | CASSPPRGKAFF
TRBJ2-3 | TRBV27 | CASSFPGQGLADTQYF
TRBJ1-2 | TRBV29-1 | CSVQDSTTNYGYTF
TRBJ2-5 | TRBV15 | CATSSGTRKQETQYF
TRBJ1-1 | TRBV7-2 | CASSLVRVWNTEAFF
TRBJ1-2 | TRBV9 | CASSVEDRVHYGYTF
TRBJ1-5 | TRBV5-5 | CASSGTARSNQPQHF
TRBJ1-5 | TRBV6-6 | CASSYRTGDQPQHF
TRBJ2-2 | TRBV7-9 | CASSLVRERTGELFF
TRBJ2-5 | TRBV7-9 | CASSLSQGRETQYF
TRBJ1-2 | TRBV4-3 | CASSQGTRDGIIGTKGYTF
TRBJ1-6 | TRBV3-1/TRBV3-2 | CASSTGTVNSPLHF
TRBJ1-5 | TRBV30 | CAWKGGGSQPQHF
TRBJ1-2 | TRBV7-8 | CASSFSGSGYTF